This T cell receptor (beta chain) derives from a study of CD8+ T cells in alopecia areata. As for the study in general: It was approximately 7-11-week-old female C3H/HeJ mice that received skin from roughly 6-12-month-old C3H/HeJ graft donors with spontaneous alopecia.

It was cDNA, reverse transcribed from extracted RNA, that served as the sequencing template. Clones were read by immunoSEQ multiplex PCR, and TCRdb kept only the in-frame ones, dropping some. The sample counts about 300,000 clones, none seen once; the ten largest own 1.2%. In germline, CDR1 is NNHDY, CDR2 SYVADS. The CDR3 has 12 residues. Regarding the study as a whole: Sharing of TCRs across patients appeared less clear than in mice, possibly for HLA-related reasons. Greater clonality was observed in lesional scalp samples, especially alopecia totalis/universalis, versus normal scalp. Scalp sequencing captures resident alphabeta T cells of normal skin too.

A panel of CD4, CD8alpha, NKG2D, NKG2ACE and other markers served to sort pooled cutaneous lymph node cells. Concerning this clone: Its specificity is not known. Gene names denote mouse genes. The sequenced fragment ends 4 residues before the CDR3 boundary, so the rest is inferred from the germline J gene.

This rearrangement joins TRBV13-3 to TRBJ2-7; maybe TRBD1 (5 bases). Sequences were obtained from CD4+ T cells sorted from a lymph node. This receptor was identified in a C3H/HeJ mouse with alopecia areata. This strain's MHC haplotype is H2-k. Partial CDR3 DNA: TGTGCCAGCAGAGACAGTCTATAT. This gives the protein CASRDSLY. The entire CDR3 protein is CASRDSLYEQYF.